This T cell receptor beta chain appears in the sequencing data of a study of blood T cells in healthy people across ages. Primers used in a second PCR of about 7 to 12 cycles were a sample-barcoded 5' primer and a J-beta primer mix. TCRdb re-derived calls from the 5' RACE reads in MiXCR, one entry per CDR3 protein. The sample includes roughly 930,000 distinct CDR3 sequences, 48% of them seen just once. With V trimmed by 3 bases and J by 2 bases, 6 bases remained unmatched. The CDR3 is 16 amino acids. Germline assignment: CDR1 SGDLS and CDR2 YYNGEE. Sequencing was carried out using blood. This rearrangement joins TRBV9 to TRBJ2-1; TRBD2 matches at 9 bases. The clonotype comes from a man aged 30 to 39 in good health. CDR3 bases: TGTGCCAGCAGCGCAGCGGGGGGCGCCCCCTACAATGAGCAGTTCTTC. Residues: CASSAAGGAPYNEQFF.